A selection of T cell receptor beta chains follows, all from one sample in a study of cytomegalovirus exposure and HLA in healthy donors. The table came from immunoSEQ multiplex PCR; TCRdb's copy has only in-frame clones and leaves some out. Of about 120,000 clones listed, over 70% are singletons. Source material: PBMCs. These TCRs come from a man between 18 and 29 years old in good health and CMV-seropositive. Both conserved end residues are part of each CDR3. Fields, in order: V gene, CDR3 length, clone size, J gene, D gene, CDR3 DNA, CDR3 protein. A D gene is named only where the DNA matches it firmly. Part of the rows lack a size; the others show once, few, many or a class for expanded clones.

TRBV4-3,15,-,TRBJ2-5,TRBD2,TGCGCCAGCAGCCAAGGGCTAGCGGGGGGAGAGACCCAGTACTTC,CASSQGLAGGETQYF
TRBV12-5,13,-,TRBJ2-7,-,TGTGCTAGTGGTTGGGACACCACCTACGAGCAGTACTTC,CASGWDTTYEQYF
TRBV6-6,14,many,TRBJ2-3,-,TGTGCCAGCAGTTACCGGGTGATGGCAGATACGCAGTATTTT,CASSYRVMADTQYF
TRBV27,13,few,TRBJ2-7,-,TGTGCCAGCAGTTTAGGTTCAGGGCCAGAGCAGTACTTC,CASSLGSGPEQYF
TRBV7-2,15,-,TRBJ1-6,TRBD1,TGTGCCAGCAGCACGACAGGGGGCGAAGGTTCACCCCTCCACTTT,CASSTTGGEGSPLHF
TRBV13,15,-,TRBJ2-3,TRBD1,TGTGCCAGCAGCTTAGGGACAGGGCGCATGGATACGCAGTATTTT,CASSLGTGRMDTQYF
TRBV9,13,-,TRBJ2-3,-,TGTGCCAGCAGCGTAGTTCCGGGGGATACGCAGTATTTT,CASSVVPGDTQYF
TRBV7-8,16,-,TRBJ2-5,-,TGTGCCAGCAGCCAATCATTGGGCTTACAGATAAAGACCCAGTACTTC,CASSQSLGLQIKTQYF
TRBV7-9,13,few,TRBJ1-1,-,TGTTCCAGCAGCGGTCGGGGGGACACTGAAGCTTTCTTT,CSSSGRGDTEAFF
TRBV7-9,15,once,TRBJ2-2,-,TGTTCCAGCAGCTTAGTGGAGATCCCAACCGGGGAGCTGTTTTTT,CSSSLVEIPTGELFF
TRBV7-9,15,-,TRBJ1-6,TRBD1,TGTGCCAGCAGTCCCGGACAGGGTCTTTTTAGTCCCCTCCACTTT,CASSPGQGLFSPLHF
TRBV9,15,-,TRBJ1-3,-,TGTGCCAGCAGTCCAACCCTGGCAGTCGGAAACACCATATATTTT,CASSPTLAVGNTIYF
TRBV6-1,14,-,TRBJ2-2,-,TGTGCCAGCAGTGAAAAACAGGAGTACGGGGAGCTGTTTTTT,CASSEKQEYGELFF
TRBV5-5,17,-,TRBJ1-1,-,TGTGCCAGCAGCCGTCGCCGGGACGCGGGGCACAACACTGAAGCTTTCTTT,CASSRRRDAGHNTEAFF
TRBV5-5,17,few,TRBJ2-6,-,TGTGCCAGCAGCTCGGCGATAGCGGAATCTGGGGCCAACGTCCTGACTTTC,CASSSAIAESGANVLTF
TRBV9,13,few,TRBJ1-1,-,TGTGCCAGCAGCGAGGGGATTTACACTGAAGCTTTCTTT,CASSEGIYTEAFF
TRBV5-5,15,-,TRBJ2-1,-,TGTGCCAGCAGCTTGGTCATGGTCAGCTACAATGAGCAGTTCTTC,CASSLVMVSYNEQFF